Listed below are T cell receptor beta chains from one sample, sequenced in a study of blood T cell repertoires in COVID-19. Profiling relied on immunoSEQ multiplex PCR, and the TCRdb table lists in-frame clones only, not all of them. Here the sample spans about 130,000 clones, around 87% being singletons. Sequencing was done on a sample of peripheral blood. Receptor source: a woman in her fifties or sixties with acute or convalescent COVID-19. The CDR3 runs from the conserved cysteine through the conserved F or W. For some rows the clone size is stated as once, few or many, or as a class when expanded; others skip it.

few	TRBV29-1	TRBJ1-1	CSAIDRAYTEAFF
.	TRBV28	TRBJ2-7	CASRLTGTSGSYEQYF
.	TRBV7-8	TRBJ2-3	CASSLDSTTDTQYF
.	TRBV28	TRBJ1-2	CASSSQGNDGYTF
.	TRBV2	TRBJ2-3	CASSWRPRGDTQYF
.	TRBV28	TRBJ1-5	CASRLGTGRWRSNQPQHF
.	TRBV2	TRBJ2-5	CASSAGETQYF
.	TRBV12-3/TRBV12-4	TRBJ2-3	CASIRDWVEAQYF
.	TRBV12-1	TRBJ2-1	CASSFDTGQQFF
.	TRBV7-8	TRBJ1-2	CASSLDSGRNGYGYTF
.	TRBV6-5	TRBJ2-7	CASSYSGGGRPEQYF
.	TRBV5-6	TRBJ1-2	CASSKDRQALYGYTF
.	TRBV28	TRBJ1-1	CASSPLRTGDTEAFF
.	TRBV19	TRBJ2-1	CASSLYFSGSSYNEQFF
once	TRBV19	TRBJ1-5	CASSNPGGSSYQPQHF
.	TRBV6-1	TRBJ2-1	CASSDVVAGIVGGEQFF
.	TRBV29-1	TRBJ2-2	CSVERGGELFF
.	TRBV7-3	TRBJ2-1	CASSLLSAGERIPYNEQFF
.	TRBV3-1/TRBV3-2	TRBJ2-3	CASSQGHLTSGRASWTDTQYF
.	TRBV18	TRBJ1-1	CASSQEMNTEAFF
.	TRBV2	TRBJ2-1	CASSGGTGVNEQFF
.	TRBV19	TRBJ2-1	CASSIDRLAGGHNEQFF
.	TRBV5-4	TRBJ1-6	CASSRTPLKSNSPLHF
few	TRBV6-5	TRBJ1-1	CATSGTAVAEAFF
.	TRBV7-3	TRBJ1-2	CASSRPGQGVLNYGYTF
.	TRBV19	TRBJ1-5	CASSIGGSNQPQHF
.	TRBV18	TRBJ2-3	CASSMRLAGGDTQYF
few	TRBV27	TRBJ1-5	CASSLDGYSNQPQHF
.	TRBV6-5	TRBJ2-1	CASSPRLAGGEQFF
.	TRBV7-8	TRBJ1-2	CASSLAVAGPYGYTF
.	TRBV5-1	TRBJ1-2	CASSLEGPEGYTF
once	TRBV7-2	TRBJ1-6	CASSPQPGFHDSPLHF
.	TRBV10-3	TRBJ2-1	CATFHGTSGNNEQFF
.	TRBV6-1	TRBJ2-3	CATKGGASTGDTQYF
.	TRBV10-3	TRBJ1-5	CAISDLGPRNGQPQHF
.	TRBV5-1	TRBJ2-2	CASSNEDRGTGELFF
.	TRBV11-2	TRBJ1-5	CASSVGTGPGQPQHF
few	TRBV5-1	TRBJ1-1	CASSPMTANTEAFF
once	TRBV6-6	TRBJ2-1	CASSYPDSPYNEQFF
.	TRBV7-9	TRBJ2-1	CASSHRLAVYNEQFF
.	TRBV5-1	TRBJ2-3	CASSGTSGRTDTQYF
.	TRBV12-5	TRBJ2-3	CASQGSLGDTQYF
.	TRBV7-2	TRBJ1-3	CASSFRTGTSSGNTIYF
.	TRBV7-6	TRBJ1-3	CASSLSPSRSGNTIYF
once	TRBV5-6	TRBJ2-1	CASSWNVQGNEQFF
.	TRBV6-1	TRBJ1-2	CASSDRGPGGYTF
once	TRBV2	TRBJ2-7	CASATSGRGYEQYF